This T cell receptor beta chain came from a study of CD8 T cells in Susac syndrome. With 0 bases removed from V and 1 base from J, the gap between germline ends came to 6 bases. Germline lookup yields CDR1 LNHNV and CDR2 YYDKDF (reference sequence). The CDR3 has 14 amino acids. Reverse transcription of about 0.45 to 1 ug RNA was performed with random hexamers. TCRdb processed the immunoSEQ multiplex PCR reads anew with MiXCR; each CDR3 protein has one entry. The table records about 180,000 distinct CDR3 sequences, just under 95% of them present only once. V and J are TRBV15 and TRBJ2-5; no clear D gene. The receptor was derived from a human donor with Susac syndrome. Sequenced: CD4+ T cells from PBMCs. CDR3 bases: TGTGCCACCAGCAGAGATGACACCCAAGAGACCCAGTACTTC. It specifies CATSRDDTQETQYF.